This T cell receptor beta chain appears in the sequencing data of a study of cytomegalovirus exposure and HLA in healthy donors (dated by TCRdb to between 2016 and 2019). In terms of the full investigation: The roughly 650 repertoires of the first cohort and the 110 or so validation repertoires were produced on the same platform, according to a later analysis. The study was designed to test whether signatures of past pathogen exposure could be identified by cataloging public T cell receptors. A separate validation cohort of approximately 120 different subjects was used in addition to the 666-subject first cohort. The study combined high-throughput TCR immunosequencing, statistical association of individual TCRs with disease status, and machine learning to predict cytomegalovirus infection status.

Receptors were amplified or captured by the immunoSEQ multiplex PCR assay. Regarding the original processing steps: A statistical classification framework was developed to diagnose cytomegalovirus status using the catalog of TCR beta chain sequences. Here the immuneACCESS table is served through TCRdb, limited to in-frame sequences with V and J called. Missing clones are a known gap in these copies; in checked studies unresolved V genes cover under half, and the rest lacks a known reason. V and J calls and clone size are as listed in that table; D and trimming were resolved from the DNA. The sample profile shows 55,000 to 65,000 clones; around nine tenths of them were found once. The ten largest clones represent 2.5% to 3.5% of the sample. Inclusive of the bounding cysteine and phenylalanine, the CDR3 is 15 residues long. Only CDR3 DNA remains: 45 bases, in frame from the first base. CDR1 and CDR2 are drawn from the germline V gene (reference sequence): MNHNY, SVGAGI. Cut back by 2 bases and 6 bases, the V and J ends lie 17 bases apart.

Results and caveats for the whole study, not just this receptor: Most TCR sequences were observed very rarely across donors, whereas some public TCRs were present in many individuals. The study gave a list of some 150 TCR beta chains associated with cytomegalovirus. The authors suggested that the approach could potentially be extended to other disease states and immunological phenotypes. In both the original and validation cohorts, the classifier was reported to diagnose cytomegalovirus status with high specificity and sensitivity. In a later analysis, TCRs clustered in the first cohort were found to also tend to co-occur in the 130 or so validation repertoires, with approximately 95% of cluster scores above 0. The validation cohort had no HLA typing available for a later analysis, so co-occurrence within that cohort was assessed over all 130 or so repertoires. In vitro tests confirmed that a few of the cytomegalovirus-associated TCR beta chains recognize cytomegalovirus antigens.

Separate from the approximately 670-subject first cohort, the validation cohort of 120 subjects was the group to which the donors belonged. Notes on this clone: It has no known antigen specificity. No qualities accompany the bases; no much larger clone lies one base away.

The receptor was derived from a man aged 18 to 35 in good health and CMV-seronegative. Recombination linked TRBV6-6 to TRBJ2-7, with a tentative D gene TRBD1 over 6 matching bases. Sequencing was performed on PBMCs. The DNA reads as follows: TGTGCCAGCAGTTACGTGGGACAAGCCACCCCCGAGCAGTACTTC. Translated, this gives CASSYVGQATPEQYF.